This TCR beta chain originates from a study of blood T cell repertoires in COVID-19. Study as a whole: Acute and convalescent COVID-19 samples came from the United States, Italy and Spain. The cDNA or gDNA used as material had been derived from T cells, B-cell-depleted T cells, or PBMCs.

This CDR3 comprises 14 residues. Losses at the gene ends were 7 bases for V and 5 bases for J; bases not matched to a gene: 8. Germline lookup yields CDR1 MNHEY and CDR2 SVGAGI. Generated by immunoSEQ multiplex PCR, the TCRdb table keeps only in-frame clones and is missing some. The sample records 80,000 to 100,000 clones, roughly nine tenths being singletons. The TCR comes from a human donor with active COVID-19. The donor label of this sample is uncertain. V and J are TRBV6-5 and TRBJ1-2; 9 bases agree with TRBD1. Sequencing input: peripheral blood. DNA for the CDR3: TGTGCCAGCACCCGAGGACAGGGGAAATATGGCTACACCTTC. This sequence encodes CASTRGQGKYGYTF.